The 4 T cell receptor beta chains below all came from one sample that was sequenced in a study of primary melanoma T cells and metastatic recurrence. The data were produced by immunoSEQ multiplex PCR, yet TCRdb's version contains in-frame clones alone and is incomplete. The listing contains fewer than 85 clones. Sequenced input: melanoma tumor tissue. These receptor sequences come from a human donor with melanoma.

This sequence joins TRBV6-8 and TRBJ1-2; 7 bases are a match to TRBD1. Germline loops: CDR1 MNHGY, CDR2 SAAAGT. The J segment lost 4 bases and the V segment lost 2 bases, leaving 1 base of the junction unmatched. This CDR3 region has 13 residues. The CDR3 sequence is CASSYQGGYGYTF. CDR3 in DNA: TGTGCCAGCAGTTACCAGGGGGGCTATGGCTACACCTTC.

This clone has a single count. The chain couples TRBV6-8 to TRBJ1-4; D is perhaps TRBD1 (5 bases). The CDR3 sequence is 14 residues long. Trimming took off 6 bases at V and 3 bases at J, with 11 bases between the two ends. Germline V gene data show CDR1 as MNHGY and CDR2 as SAAAGT. Written as DNA, the CDR3 is TGTGCCAGCAGAGAGGGACCGGCTAATGAAAAACTGTTTTTT. Protein: CASREGPANEKLFF.

As to this clone: Mismatch with germline at one junction end may stem from a read error. This sequence joins TRBV6-8 and TRBJ1-5; 9 bases match TRBD1. Germline CDR1 MNHGY, CDR2 SAAAGT. The CDR3 runs to 16 residues. CDR3 region: CASSEGQGRGNQPQHF. CDR3 coding DNA: TGTGCCAGCAGTGAGGGACAGGGTAGGGGCAATCAGCCTCAGCATTTT.

V gene TRBV15 combines with J gene TRBJ1-5; 8 bases agree with TRBD1. The CDR3 contains 14 residues. Germline V gene data show CDR1 as LNHNV and CDR2 as YYDKDF (reference sequence). The ends lost 5 bases at V and 6 bases at J; junction bases unmatched: 6. CDR3 amino acids: CATSAGQGLQPQHF. The CDR3 bases are TGTGCCACCAGCGCAGGACAGGGCCTTCAGCCCCAGCATTTT.